Listed here are 20 T cell receptor beta chains from one sample, sequenced in a study of blood T cell repertoires in COVID-19. Clones were read by immunoSEQ multiplex PCR, and TCRdb kept only the in-frame ones, dropping some. Of about 220,000 clones listed, approximately 80% are singletons. Sequencing was carried out using PBMCs or T cells enriched from blood (not recorded which). These receptors were collected from a woman in her thirties or forties with acute COVID-19.

V and J are TRBV7-8 and TRBJ2-7; 13 bases align to TRBD2. Unmatched junction bases numbered 5, after V lost 1 base and J lost 8 bases. Germline-derived CDR1 and CDR2 are SGHVS and FQNEAQ. The CDR3 sequence is 15 residues long. In DNA, the CDR3 is TGTGCCAGCAGCTTAGTGGGGGGGACTAGCGGGAAGCAGTACTTC. It encodes CASSLVGGTSGKQYF.

The V and J genes are TRBV2 and TRBJ2-7; D remains ambiguous. Germline V CDR1 and CDR2: SNHLY, FYNNEI. The CDR3 is made up of 15 amino acids. Trimming shortened V by 2 bases and J by 3 bases, and 14 bases separated the two germline ends. CDR3 DNA: TGTGCCAGCAGTGAACGAGTCGTTCCGAGCTACGAGCAGTACTTC. As protein: CASSERVVPSYEQYF.

The rearrangement uses TRBV24-1 and TRBJ2-1, with D perhaps TRBD1 (6 bases). The V gene's germline CDR1 is KGHDR and CDR2 SFDVKD. V was trimmed by 3 bases and J by 7 bases, leaving 18 bases between them. The CDR3 has 16 residues. The CDR3, as DNA: TGTGCCACCAGTGATATCAGGGGAGAGGTCTCGAATGAGCAGTTCTTC. This sequence encodes CATSDIRGEVSNEQFF.

Worth noting for this clone: This CDR3 is also generated by other DNA sequences in the sample. The chain is built from TRBV5-1 and TRBJ2-1; possibly TRBD2 for D (6 bases). V lost 2 bases and J 0 bases, leaving 9 bases between the germline ends. Per germline, CDR1 SGHRS and CDR2 YFSETQ. This CDR3 spans 15 amino acids. The CDR3 reads CASSFGGSSYNEQFF. CDR3 bases: TGCGCCAGCAGCTTCGGGGGAAGCTCCTACAATGAGCAGTTCTTC.

The table lists this clone with a few counts. The V call is TRBV7-7, the J call TRBJ2-1; D perhaps matches TRBD2 (5 bases). CDR3 length: 16 amino acids. V was cut by 4 bases and J by 7 bases, with 20 bases left in between. Germline V gives CDR1 SSHAT, CDR2 FNYEAQ (reference sequence). The CDR3 is CASSSGRRLSPNEQFF. CDR3 nucleotide sequence: TGTGCCAGCAGCTCCGGGCGGAGACTATCTCCAAATGAGCAGTTCTTC.

This clone was counted ten times or more. The chain carries TRBV30 and TRBJ2-7, with TRBD1 matching 9 bases. The CDR3 covers 16 residues. CDR1 is GTSNPN, CDR2 SVGIG, per germline (reference sequence). Trimming removed 3 bases from V and 4 bases from J; junction bases left unmatched: 13. CDR3 sequence: CAWSFGGTGRPYEQYF. The CDR3, as DNA: TGTGCCTGGAGCTTCGGTGGGACAGGGCGGCCTTACGAGCAGTACTTC.

CDR3 in amino acids: CASSSKTGTSQFF. In nucleotides, the CDR3 is TGCGCCAGCAGCTCAAAAACCGGGACTAGCCAGTTCTTC. This chain connects TRBV5-1 to TRBJ2-1, with 9 bases lining up with TRBD2. Germline loops: CDR1 SGHRS, CDR2 YFSETQ. V lost 3 bases, J lost 13 bases, and 8 bases stayed unmatched. This CDR3 is built from 13 residues. Full variable domain (rest looked up from reference TRBV5-1 and TRBJ2-1): KAGVTQTPRYLIKTRGQQVTLSCSPISGHRSVSWYQQTPGQGLQFLFEYFSETQRNKGNFPGRFSGRQFSNSRSEMNVSTLELGDSALYLCASSSKTGTSQFFGPGTRLTVL.

In the case of this clone: The same CDR3 is also encoded by other DNA sequences in this sample. The rearrangement links TRBV7-9 to TRBJ2-5; D unclear. The germline gives CDR1 SEHNR, CDR2 FQNEAQ (reference sequence). CDR3 length equals 12 residues. V was trimmed by 3 bases and J by 2 bases, leaving 4 bases between them. The CDR3, as DNA: TGTGCCAGCAGCTTCTCTCAAGAGACCCAGTACTTC. It specifies CASSFSQETQYF.

This chain connects TRBV5-1 to TRBJ1-2; 11 bases line up with TRBD1. Germline-derived CDR1 and CDR2 are SGHRS and YFSETQ. This CDR3 spans 16 amino acids. V lost 4 bases and J lost 8; bases outside the gene matches: 13. CDR3 residues: CASSTLDRGRLGGYTF. CDR3 sequence (DNA): TGCGCCAGCAGCACGTTGGACAGGGGGCGATTGGGCGGCTACACCTTC.

The chain recombines TRBV27 with TRBJ1-5; TRBD1 matches 8 bases. The CDR3 is 15 residues long. The junction had 7 bases not matched to a gene; V was cut back by 5 bases and J by 4 bases. CDR1 MNHEY and CDR2 SMNVEV come from the germline V gene (reference sequence). In DNA, the CDR3 is TGTGCCAGCAGTCCAGGGGGCCTCGTTAATCAGCCCCAGCATTTT. Translating gives CASSPGGLVNQPQHF.

The chain joins TRBV9 to TRBJ2-3, with 8 bases fitting TRBD2. Germline CDR1 is SGDLS and CDR2 is YYNGEE. This CDR3 has 17 amino acids. Losses at the gene ends were 2 bases for V and 2 bases for J; bases not matched to a gene: 10. The CDR3 coding sequence is TGTGCCAGCAGCGTCGGAGCGGGAGAAAGTTACACAGATACGCAGTATTTT. This gives the protein CASSVGAGESYTDTQYF.

This clone has just one count. This chain joins TRBV6-5 and TRBJ1-2, with TRBD1 identical over 7 bases. Germline V CDR1 and CDR2: MNHEY, SVGAGI. The CDR3 is 13 residues long. With V trimmed by 6 bases and J by 4 bases, 5 bases remained unmatched. CDR3 amino acids: CASRRTGSYGYTF. The CDR3 bases are TGTGCCAGCAGGCGGACAGGTTCCTATGGCTACACCTTC.

This chain joins TRBV12-3 or TRBV12-4 and TRBJ1-6, with a possible D match to TRBD1 (5 bases). The V and J ends lost 10 bases and 10 bases respectively, with 17 bases between them. The CDR3 is 13 amino acids. CDR3 loop: CATQALSGSPLHF. The CDR3 bases are TGTGCCACCCAGGCCCTCTCAGGGTCACCCCTCCACTTT.

The chain recombines TRBV28 with TRBJ1-5, with 9 bases aligning to TRBD1. V dropped 6 bases and J dropped 6; count of bases not matched to a gene: 9. The CDR3 sequence is 15 residues long. Germline CDR1 reads MDHEN; CDR2 reads SYDVKM. CDR3 DNA: TGTGCCAGCAGGTCCGGGACAGGGAGGTTTCAGCCCCAGCATTTT. Its protein product is CASRSGTGRFQPQHF.

This clone was counted a few times. This rearrangement joins TRBV2 to TRBJ2-2; D gene uncertain. This CDR3 has 16 amino acids. Germline V gene data show CDR1 as SNHLY and CDR2 as FYNNEI. Trimming removed 0 bases from V and 2 bases from J, with 10 bases in between. The CDR3 DNA follows: TGTGCCAGCAGTGAAGCGCTGGCAATTAACACCGGGGAGCTGTTTTTT. Translation gives CASSEALAINTGELFF.

V is TRBV19 and J is TRBJ2-1, with TRBD1 as a possible D gene (5 bases). Germline assignment: CDR1 LNHDA and CDR2 SQIVND (reference sequence). The CDR3 consists of 14 residues. V lost 0 bases to trimming and J lost 7 bases, with 10 bases between them. This chain's CDR3 is CASSIDRGVNEQFF. The CDR3, as DNA: TGTGCCAGTAGTATAGATAGGGGCGTAAATGAGCAGTTCTTC.

This clone was seen a few times. Other DNA sequences from this sample encode an identical CDR3 as well. The genes are TRBV5-1 and TRBJ2-3; 12 nucleotides align to TRBD2. Germline CDR1 reads SGHRS; CDR2 reads YFSETQ. The V gene end was trimmed by 0 bases and the J gene end by 6 bases; junction bases not matched to a gene: 2. The length of the CDR3 is 15 residues. The CDR3 DNA reads TGCGCCAGCAGCTTGGGCGGACTAGCGGGGGATACGCAGTATTTT. Translated, it gives CASSLGGLAGDTQYF. Full variable domain (rest looked up from reference TRBV5-1 and TRBJ2-3): KAGVTQTPRYLIKTRGQQVTLSCSPISGHRSVSWYQQTPGQGLQFLFEYFSETQRNKGNFPGRFSGRQFSNSRSEMNVSTLELGDSALYLCASSLGGLAGDTQYFGPGTRLTVL.

This clone has just one count. The rearrangement links TRBV19 to TRBJ2-2, with D unclear. The CDR3 extends over 13 amino acids. V was clipped by 8 bases and J by 1 base, with 8 bases between them. Germline CDR1 is LNHDA and CDR2 is SQIVND (reference sequence). The CDR3 here is CASVSRNTGELFF. As DNA, the CDR3 is TGTGCCAGTGTGAGTCGGAACACCGGGGAGCTGTTTTTT.

The rearrangement links TRBV15 to TRBJ2-6; no firm D call. From germline, CDR1 is LNHNV and CDR2 YYDKDF (reference sequence). This CDR3 is built from 16 residues. V was cut by 1 base and J by 0 bases, with 7 bases left in between. CDR3 in amino acids: CATSRGQISGANVLTF. Written as DNA, the CDR3 is TGTGCCACCAGCAGAGGTCAGATCTCTGGGGCCAACGTCCTGACTTTC.

The chain's CDR3 is CASSPGQGLGEQFF. DNA of the CDR3: TGCGCCAGCAGCCCGGGACAGGGGCTTGGTGAGCAGTTCTTC. The chain employs TRBV5-1 and TRBJ2-1; TRBD1 agrees at 10 bases. This CDR3 spans 14 amino acids. The V gene's germline CDR1 is SGHRS and CDR2 YFSETQ. V lost 4 bases, J lost 9 bases, and 7 bases stayed unmatched.